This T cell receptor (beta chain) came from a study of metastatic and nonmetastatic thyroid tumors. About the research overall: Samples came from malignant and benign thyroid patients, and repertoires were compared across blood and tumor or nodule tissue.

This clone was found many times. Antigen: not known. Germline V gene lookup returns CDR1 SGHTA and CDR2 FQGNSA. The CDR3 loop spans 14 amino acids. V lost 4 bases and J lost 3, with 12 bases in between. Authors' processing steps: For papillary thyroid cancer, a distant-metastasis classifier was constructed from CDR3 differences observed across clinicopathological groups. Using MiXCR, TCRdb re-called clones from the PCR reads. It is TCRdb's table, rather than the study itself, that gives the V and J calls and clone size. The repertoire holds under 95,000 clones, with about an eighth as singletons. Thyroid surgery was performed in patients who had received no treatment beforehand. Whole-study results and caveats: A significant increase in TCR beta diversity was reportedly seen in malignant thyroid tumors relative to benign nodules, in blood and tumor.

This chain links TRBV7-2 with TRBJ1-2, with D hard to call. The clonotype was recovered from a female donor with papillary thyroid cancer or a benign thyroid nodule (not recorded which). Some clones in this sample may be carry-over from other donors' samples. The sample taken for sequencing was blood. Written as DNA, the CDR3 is TGTGCCAGCAGCTCAGTCGGAGCGGACTATGGCTACACCTTC. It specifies CASSSVGADYGYTF.